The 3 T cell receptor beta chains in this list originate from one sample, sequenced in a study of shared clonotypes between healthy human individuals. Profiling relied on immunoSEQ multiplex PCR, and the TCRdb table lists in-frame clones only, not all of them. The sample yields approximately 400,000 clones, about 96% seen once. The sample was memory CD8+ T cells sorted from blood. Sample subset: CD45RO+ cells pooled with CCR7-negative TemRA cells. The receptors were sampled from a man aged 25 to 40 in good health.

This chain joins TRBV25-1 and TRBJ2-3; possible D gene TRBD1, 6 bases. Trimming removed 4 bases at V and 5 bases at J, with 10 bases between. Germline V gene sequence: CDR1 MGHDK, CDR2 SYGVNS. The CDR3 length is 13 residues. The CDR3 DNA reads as TGTGCCAGCAGTGCCCCAGGGGTAGATACGCAGTATTTT. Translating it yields CASSAPGVDTQYF.

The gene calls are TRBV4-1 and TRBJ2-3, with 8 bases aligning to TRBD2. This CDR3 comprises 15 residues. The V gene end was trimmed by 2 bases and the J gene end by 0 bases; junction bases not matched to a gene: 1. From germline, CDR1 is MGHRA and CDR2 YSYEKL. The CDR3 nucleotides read TGCGCCAGCAGCCAACCTAGCGGGAGCACAGATACGCAGTATTTT. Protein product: CASSQPSGSTDTQYF.

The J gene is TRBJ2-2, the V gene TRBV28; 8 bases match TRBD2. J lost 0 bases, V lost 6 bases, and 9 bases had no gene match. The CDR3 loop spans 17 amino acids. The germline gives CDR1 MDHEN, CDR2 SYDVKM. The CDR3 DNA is TGTGCCAGCAGCCCTCGTGTGCGGGGGGCGAACACCGGGGAGCTGTTTTTT. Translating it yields CASSPRVRGANTGELFF.